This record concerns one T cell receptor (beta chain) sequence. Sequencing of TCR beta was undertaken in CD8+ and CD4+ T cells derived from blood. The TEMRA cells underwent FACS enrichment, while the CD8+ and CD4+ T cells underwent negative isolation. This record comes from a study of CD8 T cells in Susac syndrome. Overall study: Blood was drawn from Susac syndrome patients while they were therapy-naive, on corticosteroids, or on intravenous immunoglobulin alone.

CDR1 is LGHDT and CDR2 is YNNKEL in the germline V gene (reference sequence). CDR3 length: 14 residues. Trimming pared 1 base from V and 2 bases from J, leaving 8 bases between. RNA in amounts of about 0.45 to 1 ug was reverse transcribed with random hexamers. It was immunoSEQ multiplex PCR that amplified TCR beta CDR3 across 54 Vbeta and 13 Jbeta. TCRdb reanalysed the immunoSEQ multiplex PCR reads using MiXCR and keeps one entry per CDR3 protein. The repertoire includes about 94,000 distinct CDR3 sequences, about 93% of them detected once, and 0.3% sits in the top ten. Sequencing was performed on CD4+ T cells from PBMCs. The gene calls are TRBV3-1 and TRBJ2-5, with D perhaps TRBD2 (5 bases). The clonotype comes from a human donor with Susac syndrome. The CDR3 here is CASSQGEGQETQYF. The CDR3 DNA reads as TGTGCCAGCAGCCAAGGAGAGGGTCAAGAGACCCAGTACTTC.